This T cell receptor beta chain was recorded in a study of T cells of healthy individuals. In TCRdb, the 5' RACE reads were re-called with MiXCR into one record per CDR3 protein. The sample has about 82,000 distinct CDR3 sequences; roughly 5% are singletons. This CDR3 is 15 amino acids long. Germline-derived CDR1 and CDR2 are SGDLS and YYNGEE. Trimming took 0 bases from V and 6 from J, leaving 15 bases between them. A few counts support this clonotype. This chain links TRBV9 with TRBJ2-5; no reliable D call. This receptor was obtained from a female donor in good health. The CDR3 nucleotides are TGTGCCAGCAGCGTAGGGCCGGGTGAGCGAAAGACCCAGTACTTC. It is translated as CASSVGPGERKTQYF.